The 13 T cell receptor beta chains listed next were all sequenced from one sample in a study of T cell changes during pregnancy in multiple sclerosis. Measured with immunoSEQ multiplex PCR; TCRdb has only the in-frame clones, and not every one. The repertoire holds 40,000 to 55,000 clones, with 90% as singletons. Sequenced here: CD4+ T cells from peripheral blood mononuclear cells, sampled before pregnancy. These receptors were obtained from a female donor with multiple sclerosis, enrolled in a pregnancy study.

The genes are TRBV4-3 and TRBJ2-1; D possibly corresponds to TRBD1 (5 bases). The CDR3 covers 13 residues. Trimming shortened V by 0 bases and J by 8 bases, and 8 bases separated the two germline ends. Germline CDR1 is LGHNA and CDR2 is YSLEER. Here the CDR3 reads CASSQDPGYEQFF. The CDR3 nucleotides are TGCGCCAGCAGCCAAGATCCAGGGTATGAGCAGTTCTTC.

This clone has just one count. In DNA form, the CDR3 reads TGTGCCAGCAGCCCGCGGGACAGGGGAGGCGGGGAGCTGTTTTTT. Its translation: CASSPRDRGGGELFF. This sequence joins TRBV11-2 and TRBJ2-2; TRBD1 matches 10 bases. The CDR3 spans 15 residues. J was trimmed by 7 bases and V by 5 bases; bases with no gene match: 7. In germline, CDR1 is SGHAT, CDR2 FQNNGV.

The gene calls are TRBV29-1 and TRBJ2-1, with D tentatively TRBD1 (5 bases). Germline V CDR1 and CDR2: SQVTM, ANQGSEA. CDR3 length equals 15 residues. The V gene lost 7 bases and the J gene lost 5 bases, with 21 bases spanning the gap. This CDR3 is CSGRRVAVGDNEQFF. For the CDR3, the DNA is TGCAGCGGCCGCAGGGTGGCGGTTGGGGACAATGAGCAGTTCTTC.

The CDR3 DNA reads TGTGCCAGCGGACCCTTTTCCGGGACAGAAGACGAGCAGTACTTC. It translates to CASGPFSGTEDEQYF. The chain has TRBV27 and TRBJ2-7, with 7 nucleotides matching TRBD1. Germline CDR1 MNHEY, CDR2 SMNVEV (reference sequence). The CDR3 extends over 15 amino acids. Trimming cost V 8 bases and J 5 bases; bases outside gene matches: 15.

This rearrangement joins TRBV19 to TRBJ1-5; D gene unclear. The CDR3 consists of 14 residues. The V gene lost 4 bases and the J gene lost 0 bases, with 7 bases spanning the gap. Germline CDR1 and CDR2: LNHDA and SQIVND (reference sequence). The CDR3: CASSKLNSNQPQHF. The CDR3 DNA reads TGTGCCAGTAGTAAGCTGAATAGCAATCAGCCCCAGCATTTT.

This clone was seen a single time. The chain carries TRBV11-3 and TRBJ2-1; TRBD2 might be the D (7 bases). Trimming took 3 bases from V and 6 from J, leaving 15 bases between them. The CDR3 length is 15 residues. The germline V gene has CDR1 SGHNT and CDR2 YENEEA. The CDR3 coding sequence is TGTGCCAGCAGCTTGGGGGCTAGCGGTTCCAATGAGCAGTTCTTC. Its translation is CASSLGASGSNEQFF. The full variable domain, its missing parts supplied by reference TRBV11-3 and TRBJ2-1, is EAGVVQSPRYKIIEKKQPVAFWCNPISGHNTLYWYLQNLGQGPELLIRYENEEAVDDSQLPKDRFSAERLKGVDSTLKIQPAELGDSAVYLCASSLGASGSNEQFFGPGTRLTVL.

This chain links TRBV7-9 with TRBJ2-7, with 7 bases aligning to TRBD2. The CDR3 has 12 amino acids. Germline V gene lookup returns CDR1 SEHNR and CDR2 FQNEAQ (reference sequence). V dropped 4 bases and J dropped 5; count of bases not matched to a gene: 2. This CDR3 is CASSSGGNEQYF. The CDR3, as DNA: TGTGCCAGCAGCTCCGGGGGGAACGAGCAGTACTTC.

The CDR3 spells CASSFGGGLAKNIQYF. The DNA of the CDR3 is TGTGCCAGCAGCTTCGGCGGGGGGCTCGCCAAAAACATTCAGTACTTC. The chain is built from TRBV7-2 and TRBJ2-4; the match to TRBD2 covers 8 bases. The CDR3 runs 16 residues. V was pared by 3 bases and J by 1 base, with 5 bases of the junction left unmatched. CDR1 is SGHTA and CDR2 is FQGNSA in the germline V gene.

The chain is built from TRBV5-1 and TRBJ2-2, with a possible D match to TRBD2 (5 bases). V was trimmed by 0 bases and J by 2 bases, leaving 11 bases between them. Looked up from germline, CDR1 is SGHRS and CDR2 is YFSETQ. The CDR3 spans 16 residues. The CDR3 coding sequence is TGCGCCAGCAGCTTGGCGGGGAAAACAAACACCGGGGAGCTGTTTTTT. Its protein product is CASSLAGKTNTGELFF.

The chain uses TRBV10-1 and TRBJ2-7; tentatively, D is TRBD1 (6 bases). V gave up 0 bases and J gave up 13 bases, with 19 bases separating them. The CDR3 has 14 residues. From germline, CDR1 is WNHNN and CDR2 SYGVQD (reference sequence). The CDR3 reads CASSESGASKRRYF. The CDR3 DNA is TGCGCCAGCAGTGAGTCGGGGGCCTCAAAAAGACGTTACTTC.

The chain carries TRBV15 and TRBJ2-5, with 10 nucleotides matching TRBD1. This CDR3 region has 18 residues. Trimming at V came to 3 bases and at J to 5 bases, leaving 15 bases not matched to a gene. Germline V gene sequence: CDR1 LNHNV, CDR2 YYDKDF (reference sequence). CDR3 residues: CATSSPLWRQGARETQYF. For the CDR3, the DNA is TGTGCCACCAGCAGCCCCCTCTGGCGACAGGGGGCTCGGGAGACCCAGTACTTC.

The V and J genes are TRBV11-2 and TRBJ1-1; 8 positions match TRBD1. The germline V gene has CDR1 SGHAT and CDR2 FQNNGV. V was pared by 3 bases and J by 2 bases, with 2 bases of the junction left unmatched. This CDR3 has 14 amino acids. The chain's CDR3 is CASSFGTGNTEAFF. The CDR3 DNA reads as TGTGCCAGCAGCTTTGGGACAGGCAACACTGAAGCTTTCTTT.

The chain combines TRBV2 with TRBJ1-1, with 10 nucleotides matching TRBD1. Germline V lookup: CDR1 SNHLY, CDR2 FYNNEI. V shed 4 bases, J shed 5 bases, and the junction held 1 base outside the gene matches. The CDR3 contains 13 residues. The CDR3 nucleotides are TGTGCCAGCAGTGGACAGGGGGCTACTGAAGCTTTCTTT. This sequence encodes CASSGQGATEAFF.